Following are 31 T cell receptor beta chains from one sample sequenced in a study of cytomegalovirus exposure and HLA in healthy donors. Researchers ran the PCR with 60 Vbeta and 13 Jbeta primers. Assay: immunoSEQ multiplex PCR; the TCRdb copy retains only in-frame clones and omits some. Of approximately 110,000 clones detected, 60% to 75% appear once; the ten largest clones hold roughly 10%. The specimen was PBMCs. The receptors stem from a man aged 35 to 55 in good health and CMV-seropositive.

The chain recombines TRBV6-5 with TRBJ2-1, with 9 bases identical to TRBD2. The CDR3 contains 15 residues. The germline V gene encodes CDR1 MNHEY and CDR2 SVGAGI. Losses at the gene ends were 6 bases for V and 2 bases for J; bases not matched to a gene: 5. The CDR3 nucleotides read TGTGCCAGCAGGCGGACTAGCGCAACCTACAATGAGCAGTTCTTC. Translated: CASRRTSATYNEQFF.

The chain links TRBV9 to TRBJ2-6; D unresolved. The CDR3 sequence is 19 residues long. In germline, CDR1 is SGDLS, CDR2 YYNGEE. V was pared by 4 bases and J by 0 bases, with 20 bases between. CDR3 sequence: CASSSRMTLGSSGANVLTF. CDR3 nucleotides: TGTGCCAGCAGCTCTCGGATGACCCTGGGCAGCTCTGGGGCCAACGTCCTGACTTTC. The variable domain in full, completed from reference TRBV9 and TRBJ2-6, reads DSGVTQTPKHLITATGQRVTLRCSPRSGDLSVYWYQQSLDQGLQFLIQYYNGEERAKGNILERFSAQQFPDLHSELNLSSLELGDSALYFCASSSRMTLGSSGANVLTFGAGSRLTVL.

The chain couples TRBV11-2 to TRBJ2-7; 9 bases agree with TRBD1. J was trimmed by 3 bases and V by 5 bases; bases with no gene match: 5. The germline V gene has CDR1 SGHAT and CDR2 FQNNGV. The CDR3 sequence is 14 residues long. CDR3 in amino acids: CASSPTGGHYEQYF. CDR3 DNA: TGTGCCAGCAGCCCTACAGGGGGCCACTACGAGCAGTACTTC.

The chain recombines TRBV6-5 with TRBJ2-7; D might be TRBD2 (6 bases). This CDR3 region has 13 residues. Germline CDR1 is MNHEY and CDR2 is SVGAGI. V was cut by 0 bases and J by 6 bases, with 9 bases left in between. CDR3 sequence (DNA): TGTGCCAGCAGTTACTCGGAGGGGAGCGAGCAGTACGTC. Amino acid sequence: CASSYSEGSEQYV.

Regarding this clone: This specimen includes other DNA sequences encoding the same CDR3. This chain connects TRBV4-1 to TRBJ1-1, with 7 positions matching TRBD1. CDR3 length: 13 residues. The V gene end was trimmed by 0 bases and the J gene end by 9 bases; junction bases not matched to a gene: 4. Germline V gene lookup returns CDR1 MGHRA and CDR2 YSYEKL. The CDR3 protein is CASSQEPGGKAFF. The CDR3 DNA reads as TGCGCCAGCAGCCAAGAACCAGGGGGAAAAGCTTTCTTT.

This clone occurred many times. J is TRBJ2-7 and V is TRBV5-1; 7 nucleotides line up with TRBD1. The V segment lost 2 bases and the J segment 4 bases; nucleotides outside the gene matches: 3. Per germline, CDR1 SGHRS and CDR2 YFSETQ. This CDR3 region has 13 residues. CDR3 sequence reads: CASSLRQGYEQYF. The CDR3 DNA reads as TGCGCCAGCAGCTTACGACAGGGTTACGAGCAGTACTTC.

As regards this clone: Other DNA sequences in the same sample also yield this CDR3. The CDR3 sequence: CAISGEGNTEAFF. CDR3 nucleotide sequence: TGTGCCATCAGTGGGGAGGGGAACACTGAAGCTTTCTTT. The chain combines TRBV10-3 with TRBJ1-1, with D unresolved. The CDR3 is 13 amino acids. The V gene lost 4 bases and the J gene lost 1 base, with 7 bases spanning the gap. The germline V gene has CDR1 ENHRY and CDR2 SYGVKD.

The chain uses TRBV23-1 and TRBJ2-7; D might be TRBD1 (6 bases). TRBV23-1 is an ORF for which the function is uncertain. The germline V and J ends were trimmed by 3 bases and 3 bases, with 21 bases remaining between them. CDR3 length equals 17 residues. CDR3 protein: CASSHGPGATSYYEQYF. CDR3 nucleotides: TGCGCCAGCAGTCATGGGCCAGGGGCAACGTCTTACTACGAGCAGTACTTC.

The chain employs TRBV7-2 and TRBJ2-3; weak D call: TRBD2 (5 bases). There are 16 residues in the CDR3. CDR1 is SGHTA, CDR2 FQGNSA, per germline. Trimming cost V 0 bases and J 2 bases, with 12 bases left between them. The CDR3 is CASSLAPPGNTDTQYF. In DNA, the CDR3 is TGTGCCAGCAGCTTAGCCCCCCCCGGGAACACAGATACGCAGTATTTT.

This clone was counted only a few times. For the CDR3, the DNA is TGTGCCAGCAGCTTAGGGAGGGCTGGCTACACCTTC. Protein: CASSLGRAGYTF. V is TRBV7-9 and J is TRBJ1-2; no definite D call. This CDR3 spans 12 amino acids. Germline assignment: CDR1 SEHNR and CDR2 FQNEAQ (reference sequence). With 1 base removed from V and 7 bases from J, the gap between germline ends came to 7 bases. Full variable domain (rest looked up from reference TRBV7-9 and TRBJ1-2): DTGVSQNPRHKITKRGQNVTFRCDPISEHNRLYWYRQTLGQGPEFLTYFQNEAQLEKSRLLSDRFSAERPKGSFSTLEIQRTEQGDSAMYLCASSLGRAGYTFGSGTRLTVV.

The V call is TRBV5-1, the J call TRBJ1-2; 8 bases map to TRBD1. CDR3 length equals 14 residues. Germline V gene sequence: CDR1 SGHRS, CDR2 YFSETQ. With V trimmed by 4 bases and J by 4 bases, 6 bases remained unmatched. DNA for the CDR3: TGCGCCAGCAGCCTGGGACAGGAGGTCTATGGCTACACCTTC. It translates to CASSLGQEVYGYTF.

The V gene is TRBV4-3, the J gene TRBJ2-5, with TRBD2 identical over 8 bases. Germline CDR1 LGHNA, CDR2 YSLEER. The CDR3 is 16 residues long. J gave up 5 bases and V 0 bases, and 8 bases lay outside the gene matches. The DNA of the CDR3 is TGCGCCAGCAGCCAAGAACTAGCGGTCGGTTCGGAGACCCAGTACTTC. It specifies CASSQELAVGSETQYF.

J is TRBJ2-5 and V is TRBV7-2; the D gene is possibly TRBD1 (5 bases). Germline CDR1 reads SGHTA; CDR2 reads FQGNSA. The CDR3 is made up of 13 amino acids. Trimming cost V 5 bases and J 4 bases, with 11 bases left between them. In DNA form, the CDR3 reads TGTGCCAGCAGCCGTCGTAGGGGAGAGACCCAGTACTTC. This encodes CASSRRRGETQYF. Using reference TRBV7-2 and TRBJ2-5 for the parts outside the CDR3, the full variable domain is GAGVSQSPSNKVTEKGKDVELRCDPISGHTALYWYRQSLGQGLEFLIYFQGNSAPDKSGLPSDRFSAERTGGSVSTLTIQRTQQEDSAVYLCASSRRRGETQYFGPGTRLLVL.

The rearrangement joins TRBV19 to TRBJ2-7, with D perhaps TRBD2 (5 bases). The CDR3 extends over 15 amino acids. Trimming shortened V by 5 bases and J by 4 bases, and 18 bases separated the two germline ends. Germline CDR1 LNHDA, CDR2 SQIVND (reference sequence). This CDR3 is CASSPRGKFPYEQYF. DNA of the CDR3: TGTGCCAGTAGTCCACGGGGAAAATTTCCTTACGAGCAGTACTTC.

The chain uses TRBV10-3 and TRBJ2-1; 7 nucleotides agree with TRBD1. Germline assignment: CDR1 ENHRY and CDR2 SYGVKD. This CDR3 spans 14 amino acids. V shed 4 bases and J 5 bases; nucleotides not matched to a gene: 5. The CDR3 DNA is TGTGCCATCAGTGCGGTTGGACAGGACAATGAGCAGTTCTTC. Translated, it gives CAISAVGQDNEQFF.

The chain has TRBV15 and TRBJ1-1; D is unresolved. The CDR3 extends over 15 amino acids. The ends were cut back, 2 bases at V and 0 bases at J, with 10 bases in the middle. In germline, CDR1 is LNHNV, CDR2 YYDKDF (reference sequence). CDR3 nucleotides: TGTGCCACCAGCAGACTTGGAGGAATGAACACTGAAGCTTTCTTT. Protein: CATSRLGGMNTEAFF.

The chain recombines TRBV19 with TRBJ1-1; 12 bases line up with TRBD1. The CDR3 has 14 residues. The V gene's germline CDR1 is LNHDA and CDR2 SQIVND (reference sequence). V shed 7 bases, J shed 4 bases, and the junction held 4 bases outside the gene matches. CDR3 protein: CASTLGQGATEAFF. CDR3 coding DNA: TGTGCCAGTACCTTGGGACAGGGGGCCACTGAAGCTTTCTTT.

The gene calls are TRBV29-1 and TRBJ2-7; TRBD1 matches at 12 bases. Germline V gives CDR1 SQVTM, CDR2 ANQGSEA. V was clipped by 4 bases and J by 4 bases; unmatched bases: 11. There are 16 residues in the CDR3. The CDR3 loop is CSVAEGTGGVGYEQYF. The CDR3 bases are TGCAGCGTTGCGGAGGGGACAGGGGGCGTGGGTTACGAGCAGTACTTC.

J is TRBJ2-4 and V is TRBV6-5; D is possibly TRBD2 (6 bases). The CDR3 covers 14 residues. Trimming shortened V by 8 bases and J by 0 bases, and 11 bases separated the two germline ends. Germline V CDR1 and CDR2: MNHEY, SVGAGI. In DNA, the CDR3 is TGTGCCAGCGGGGGGTCCCTAGCCAAAAACATTCAGTACTTC. Translated: CASGGSLAKNIQYF.

Here the CDR3 DNA reads TGTGCCTGGAGTGAGCCAGCGGGAGGGCCGAGGGAGCAGTACGTC. Amino acid sequence: CAWSEPAGGPREQYV. This rearrangement joins TRBV30 to TRBJ2-7; 10 positions agree with TRBD2. Germline V gives CDR1 GTSNPN, CDR2 SVGIG (reference sequence). This CDR3 is built from 15 residues. V lost 1 base, J lost 7 bases, and 10 bases stayed unmatched.

The gene calls are TRBV19 and TRBJ1-4, with unresolved D. The germline V gene encodes CDR1 LNHDA and CDR2 SQIVND (reference sequence). This CDR3 has 16 residues. The germline V and J ends were trimmed by 0 bases and 11 bases, with 19 bases remaining between them. The CDR3 DNA reads as TGTGCCAGTAGTATAGATCGGAGGCCAGAACCTAAGAAACTGTTTTTT. It specifies CASSIDRRPEPKKLFF.

The chain recombines TRBV2 with TRBJ1-1; D possibly corresponds to TRBD1 (6 bases). CDR3 length equals 13 residues. Germline V CDR1 and CDR2: SNHLY, FYNNEI. V gave up 6 bases and J gave up 0 bases, with 8 bases separating them. DNA of the CDR3: TGTGCCAGCAGCGGGACACTGAACACTGAAGCTTTCTTT. This codes for CASSGTLNTEAFF.

Only one count was recorded for this clone. The V call is TRBV4-1, the J call TRBJ1-5; 10 bases line up with TRBD1. V trimming: 4 bases; J trimming: 2 bases; junction bases outside the gene matches: 5. The CDR3 covers 16 residues. The germline V gene encodes CDR1 MGHRA and CDR2 YSYEKL. For the CDR3, the DNA is TGCGCCAGCAGCCGAGAGGGGACAGGGGGCAATCAGCCCCAGCATTTT. Translated, it gives CASSREGTGGNQPQHF.

The V call is TRBV9, the J call TRBJ2-7; tentatively, D is TRBD1 (6 bases). CDR3 length: 13 amino acids. V lost 4 bases and J 3 bases, leaving 11 bases between the germline ends. Germline CDR1 SGDLS, CDR2 YYNGEE. The CDR3: CASSPDSVYEQYF. In nucleotides, the CDR3 is TGTGCCAGCAGCCCGGACAGTGTCTACGAGCAGTACTTC.

The V gene is TRBV2, the J gene TRBJ2-7, with TRBD2 matching over 7 bases. The V and J ends lost 2 bases and 7 bases, in that order; junction bases with no gene match: 5. This CDR3 region has 13 residues. From germline, CDR1 is SNHLY and CDR2 FYNNEI. CDR3 nucleotide sequence: TGTGCCAGCAGTGAACAACTAGCGAGGGAGCAGTACTTC. Its protein product is CASSEQLAREQYF.

This clone showed up just once. The chain links TRBV6-1 to TRBJ2-2; 7 bases match TRBD2. V was clipped by 10 bases and J by 6 bases; unmatched bases: 2. CDR1 and CDR2 (germline): MNHNS, SASEGT. This CDR3 has 11 amino acids. CDR3 DNA sequence: TGTGCCACCGGACTAGCCGGGGAGCTGTTTTTT. This encodes CATGLAGELFF.

The chain carries TRBV6-1 and TRBJ2-1; D unresolved. The CDR3 has 15 amino acids. Per germline, CDR1 MNHNS and CDR2 SASEGT. V was shortened by 5 bases and J by 3 bases, with 14 bases between the two germline ends. DNA for the CDR3: TGTGCCAGCAGTCCTATCACGCCCAACTACAATGAGCAGTTCTTC. It yields the protein CASSPITPNYNEQFF.

The chain combines TRBV7-9 with TRBJ1-1; D unclear. This CDR3 comprises 12 residues. Trimming took off 5 bases at V and 7 bases at J, with 11 bases between the two ends. CDR1 is SEHNR and CDR2 is FQNEAQ in the germline V gene (reference sequence). DNA of the CDR3: TGTGCCAGCAGCCACTCCCGAATTGAAGCTTTCTTT. Amino acid sequence: CASSHSRIEAFF.

Note on this clone: A read error may account for a junction end that differs from germline. The rearrangement uses TRBV4-1 and TRBJ1-5; D perhaps matches TRBD1 (6 bases). The germline V gene encodes CDR1 MGHRA and CDR2 YSYEKL. The CDR3 runs to 14 residues. For the CDR3, the DNA is TGCGCCAGCAGCCCACAGGGATCGGAGCAGCCCCAGAATTTT. It codes for CASSPQGSEQPQNF.

The chain employs TRBV18 and TRBJ2-7; 8 bases fit TRBD1. The CDR3 consists of 15 residues. Germline CDR1 and CDR2: KGHSH and LQKENI. V lost 4 bases to trimming and J lost 5 bases; unmatched junction nucleotides: 10. This chain's CDR3 is CASSLGQGGSNEQYF. The CDR3 nucleotides are TGTGCCAGCTCACTCGGACAGGGTGGGTCAAACGAGCAGTACTTC. Combining the CDR3 with reference TRBV18 and TRBJ2-7 gives the whole variable domain NAGVMQNPRHLVRRRGQEARLRCSPMKGHSHVYWYRQLPEEGLKFMVYLQKENIIDESGMPKERFSAEFPKEGPSILRIQQVVRGDSAAYFCASSLGQGGSNEQYFGPGTRLTVT.

DNA of the CDR3: TGCGCCAGCAGCCGGATACTAGCGGGAGTGAGCACAGATACGCAGTATTTT. It specifies CASSRILAGVSTDTQYF. The J gene is TRBJ2-3, the V gene TRBV4-3; 11 bases agree with TRBD2. The germline V gene has CDR1 LGHNA and CDR2 YSLEER. CDR3 length: 17 amino acids. V lost 4 bases and J lost 0; bases outside the gene matches: 6.